This T cell receptor beta chain was recovered during a study of molecular identifiers for immune sequencing clone quantification (dated by TCRdb to 2017 to 2018). With regard to the full study: For a replicate experiment, the RNA from either about 20,000 or 100,000 naive CD8 T cells was divided into five aliquots, and four of those aliquots went on to sequencing. This methods study benchmarked molecular-identifier clustering-based TCR repertoire sequencing (MIDCIRS) and TCR RNA copy counting, using CD8 T cells to do so. What the study reported, not specific to this receptor: The sizes of highly expanded clones could end up underestimated when identical TCR molecules share a barcode. In CMV-specific effector cells, over 98% of molecules were held by clones above 20 RNA copies, whereas under 1% of molecules were held by such clones in naive cells. Modeling gave around 3.3 recovered TCR RNA copies per cell versus approximately 11 by digital PCR, implying approximately 30% capture efficiency. The naive libraries included spiked-in Jurkat TCR RNA (fewer than eleven copies' worth), and this RNA is not part of the donor repertoire. When barcode sub-clustering was omitted, TCR diversity was inflated by chimeric consensus sequences, with chimeras reaching as high as 47%. Spiked-in Jurkat TCR RNA equivalent to a single cell was reported to be detectable even among over 800,000 naive CD8 T cells.

Library generation was performed with PCR. Sequencing relied on a NextSeq 500. Preparation of bulk TCR libraries followed a previously described approach, with the TCR primers listed in Table S5. The Qiagen AllPrep DNA/RNA kit was used to purify total RNA. Before analysis, reads from multiple sequencing runs of the same library were pooled. The original pipeline was this. Reads were retained only if an exact TCR constant sequence was present, and the retained reads were trimmed to 150 nt and grouped according to their 12-nt molecular barcodes. Reads within each barcode group were sub-clustered using a 15% Levenshtein threshold, and quality-weighted consensus sequences were constructed for each RNA molecule. Non-functional sequences were removed, as were lower-count sequences one edit away from another. Barcode sub-clusters with fewer than 20% of the maximum read count were removed, based on fitting two negative binomial distributions. Through fastp at Q25 and MiXCR, TCRdb rebuilt clones from the public reads, retaining in-frame beta chains. Each entry is one CDR3 protein sequence, shown with its most common DNA and genes. Here the V and J calls rest on TCRdb's processing, not on the authors' analysis. This sample lists some 590,000 distinct CDR3 sequences; about 25% were detected once. The ten most abundant clones make up 0.78% of the sample.

V is reduced by 2 bases and J by 4 bases, leaving a spacing of 14 bases between them. The germline V gene (reference sequence) sets CDR1 to LNHDA and CDR2 to SQIVND. Including the terminal cysteine and phenylalanine, the CDR3 comprises 16 residues. This entry keeps only the CDR3 DNA: 48 bases, framed from base 1. Libraries of naive CD8 T cells were built from approximately 20,000 to 980,000 sorted cells, with 10%, 30% or 50% of the purified RNA used. On a BD FACSAria II, naive CD8 T cells were FACS-sorted as CD8+CD4-CCR7+CD45RA+ and collected into RLT Plus buffer. Approximately nine TCR copies' worth of Jurkat RNA were spiked into roughly 17,000-1,100,000 naive CD8 T cell samples to test detection sensitivity. CD8 T cells were enriched with RosetteSep CD8+ T Cell Enrichment Cocktail and Ficoll-Paque, followed by ACK red cell lysis. With regard to this clonotype: Its antigen is unknown. No base-level quality is on record; no much larger clone is a single base apart.

The origin of this receptor is a human donor in good health. Some libraries in this study had Jurkat cell RNA spiked in. The sequence is built from TRBV19 and TRBJ2-2; TRBD2 might be the D gene, on 5 matching bases. Source material: naive CD8+ T cells from blood, with Jurkat cell RNA spiked in. Reading the label with the study, this specimen's cell subset or site is: FACS-sorted CD8+CD4-CCR7+CD45RA+ naive T cells. At the DNA level, the sequence is TGTGCCAGTAGTATATCGGGATATACTACCACCGGGGAGCTGTTTTTT. Its coded protein is CASSISGYTTTGELFF.